The following is a TCR beta chain sequence with its context. This sample stems from a study of cytomegalovirus exposure and HLA in healthy donors. This CDR3 spans 14 amino acids. Germline CDR1 is SGHVS and CDR2 is FNYEAQ. V dropped 5 bases and J dropped 2 bases, with 13 bases sitting between them. Primers for the PCR totalled 60 Vbeta and 13 Jbeta. Using immunoSEQ multiplex PCR, the repertoire was profiled, and TCRdb retains in-frame clones only, with some absent. The sample has 100,000 or so clones, approximately 70% seen once; the top ten hold 3.8%. The J gene is TRBJ2-7, the V gene TRBV7-6, with D hard to call. The receptor was isolated from a man in his thirties or forties in good health and CMV-seropositive. Material: PBMCs. The CDR3 sequence is CASSDVLGPYEQYF. Written as DNA, the CDR3 is TGTGCCAGCAGCGACGTCCTAGGTCCCTACGAGCAGTACTTC.